The T cell receptor (beta chain) under discussion was sequenced for a study of tumor-infiltrating lymphocytes in primary liver carcinoma. Turning to the study itself: Tissue type made little difference to sample yields of roughly 3.65 to 7.5 million productive TCRbeta reads. Study-level findings and limits: Blood's top-250-clone fraction was significantly lower than that of tumors (p = 0.039). The overlap of tumor-adjacent and tumor-blood pairs was smaller than that of tumor region pairs.

Total RNA amounting to approximately 460 ng was the source from which TCR beta cDNA was made with a constant-region primer. Modified slightly, ARM-PCR produced TCR beta libraries over three nested multiplex PCR rounds. TRBV1-TRBV30 forward primers paired with a C-beta reverse primer drove the first two PCR rounds, about 9 cycles each. TCRdb fed the multiplex PCR reads into MiXCR, producing one record per CDR3 protein. Among around 100,000 distinct CDR3 sequences listed, over 55% were seen once. Germline assignment: CDR1 SQVTM and CDR2 ANQGSEA. This CDR3 contains 13 residues. Unsorted bulk tissue of roughly 18-31 mg yielded co-extracted RNA and DNA. Donors underwent surgery for histopathologically diagnosed primary liver carcinoma. As regards this clonotype: What it binds is not known. At one end the junction does not follow the germline gene, possibly because of a read error.

The chain links TRBV29-1 to TRBJ1-1; perhaps TRBD1 as D (5 bases). The TCR originated in a woman aged 55 to 70 with primary liver carcinoma and hepatitis B virus infection. The specimen was liver tumor tissue from sampling region 5. As to subset: tumor region T5, tumor centre. The CDR3 coding sequence is TGCAGCGTCAAGGGCAGGGCGAAGACTGAATCTTTCTTT. Translating it yields CSVKGRAKTESFF.